The 22 T cell receptor beta chains listed next were all sequenced from one sample in a study of cytomegalovirus exposure and HLA in healthy donors. Primers included in the PCR were 60 Vbeta and 13 Jbeta primers. Here immunoSEQ multiplex PCR was the method, and the copy in TCRdb shows in-frame clones only, minus some. This table has 150,000 or so clones, roughly 73% appearing once. The specimen sequenced was PBMCs. Every receptor here comes from a female donor in good health and CMV-seronegative.

This sequence joins TRBV5-8 and TRBJ2-6; possibly TRBD2 for D (6 bases). Per germline, CDR1 SGHTS and CDR2 YDEGEE. The V gene lost 3 bases and the J gene lost 0 bases, with 10 bases spanning the gap. The CDR3 has 16 residues. The CDR3 region is CASSWGVGSGANVLTF. DNA of the CDR3: TGTGCCAGCAGCTGGGGGGTTGGCTCTGGGGCCAACGTCCTGACTTTC. The full variable domain, completed using reference TRBV5-8 and TRBJ2-6, is EAGVTQSPTHLIKTRGQQATLRCSPISGHTSVYWYQQALGLGLQFLLWYDEGEERNRGNFPPRFSGRQFPNYSSELNVNALELEDSALYLCASSWGVGSGANVLTFGAGSRLTVL.

This chain uses TRBV7-9 with TRBJ1-5; 11 bases line up with TRBD1. Per germline, CDR1 SEHNR and CDR2 FQNEAQ (reference sequence). The CDR3 spans 17 residues. V shed 4 bases and J 1 base; nucleotides not matched to a gene: 6. The CDR3 DNA sequence: TGTGCCAGCAGCTCCAGCTGGGACAGGGGGAGCAATCAGCCCCAGCATTTT. Translation: CASSSSWDRGSNQPQHF.

Notes on this clone: At one end, the junction sequence differs from germline, possibly due to a read error. Additional DNA sequences in this sample encode the identical CDR3. The V call is TRBV5-6, the J call TRBJ1-1; 10 positions match TRBD1. The CDR3 is 13 amino acids. Germline CDR1 SGHDT, CDR2 YYEEEE. The CDR3 sequence is CASSLDRGAEAFF. CDR3 sequence (DNA): TGTGCTAGCAGCTTGGACAGGGGGGCTGAAGCTTTCTTT.

This clone appeared a single time. The chain has TRBV10-3 and TRBJ1-4; TRBD1 matches at 7 bases. The ends lost 2 bases at V and 6 bases at J; junction bases unmatched: 12. Germline V gives CDR1 ENHRY, CDR2 SYGVKD. This CDR3 has 17 amino acids. The CDR3 region is CAISEPSQRGHHEKLFF. CDR3 nucleotide sequence: TGTGCCATCAGTGAGCCCTCCCAAAGGGGGCATCATGAAAAACTGTTTTTT.

The rearrangement links TRBV19 to TRBJ2-1; 10 bases fit TRBD2. This CDR3 spans 19 amino acids. In germline, CDR1 is LNHDA, CDR2 SQIVND (reference sequence). V lost 7 bases to trimming and J lost 3 bases; unmatched junction nucleotides: 18. The CDR3 bases are TGTGCCAGTACCCCCTGGGTAGCGGGGGGCCGCGATTACTACAATGAGCAGTTCTTC. It translates to CASTPWVAGGRDYYNEQFF.

This clone has a handful of counts. The rearrangement joins TRBV18 to TRBJ2-5, with a weak D call TRBD1 (6 bases). CDR1 is KGHSH and CDR2 is LQKENI in the germline V gene. This CDR3 comprises 14 residues. V was pared by 2 bases and J by 9 bases, with 16 bases between. The CDR3 bases are TGTGCCAGCTCACCAGACAGGTCTGTCAGGTCCCAGTACTTC. Translation: CASSPDRSVRSQYF. The full variable domain, in which reference TRBV18 and TRBJ2-5 provide the parts outside the CDR3, is NAGVMQNPRHLVRRRGQEARLRCSPMKGHSHVYWYRQLPEEGLKFMVYLQKENIIDESGMPKERFSAEFPKEGPSILRIQQVVRGDSAAYFCASSPDRSVRSQYFGPGTRLLVL.

The chain carries TRBV5-1 and TRBJ2-7; 10 bases fit TRBD1. This CDR3 comprises 14 residues. Germline CDR1 is SGHRS and CDR2 is YFSETQ. The junction had 7 bases not matched to a gene; V was cut back by 4 bases and J by 6 bases. The CDR3 bases are TGCGCCAGCAGCAGGGGGACAGGGGTGTCCGAGCAGTACTTC. Its translation is CASSRGTGVSEQYF.

V and J are TRBV27 and TRBJ2-5, with D perhaps matching TRBD1 (5 bases). Germline-derived CDR1 and CDR2 are MNHEY and SMNVEV (reference sequence). V was trimmed by 2 bases and J by 5 bases, leaving 12 bases between them. The CDR3 covers 14 residues. The CDR3 nucleotides are TGTGCCAGCAGTTTAAGGGGATCCAGGGAGACCCAGTACTTC. Its protein is CASSLRGSRETQYF.

The V and J genes are TRBV11-2 and TRBJ2-1, with D possibly TRBD2 on 5 matching bases. V was trimmed by 2 bases and J by 5 bases, leaving 13 bases between them. Germline lookup yields CDR1 SGHAT and CDR2 FQNNGV. The CDR3 totals 15 residues. The CDR3 loop is CASSLSGGSNNEQFF. In DNA form, the CDR3 reads TGTGCCAGCAGCTTAAGTGGCGGGTCAAACAATGAGCAGTTCTTC.

This clone was seen only once. CDR3 amino acids: CSVEAGTANTEAFF. The CDR3 nucleotides are TGCAGCGTTGAAGCCGGGACAGCAAACACTGAAGCTTTCTTT. V usage is TRBV29-1 and J usage is TRBJ1-1; 7 bases match TRBD1. V was pared by 1 base and J by 2 bases, with 4 bases of the junction left unmatched. The CDR3 sequence is 14 residues long. The V gene's germline CDR1 is SQVTM and CDR2 ANQGSEA.

This sequence joins TRBV5-1 and TRBJ2-7, with D possibly matching TRBD1 (5 bases). Trimming took 4 bases from V and 2 from J, leaving 10 bases between them. The CDR3 sequence is 13 residues long. Germline CDR1 is SGHRS and CDR2 is YFSETQ. CDR3 sequence (DNA): TGCGCCAGCAGCCCAGACAGTGCCTACGAGCAGTACTTC. As protein: CASSPDSAYEQYF.

The chain links TRBV14 to TRBJ1-1; 9 bases map to TRBD1. There are 13 residues in the CDR3. The V gene's germline CDR1 is SGHDN and CDR2 FVKESK. Trimming at V came to 4 bases and at J to 5 bases, leaving 2 bases not matched to a gene. The DNA for the CDR3 is TGTGCCAGCAGCCGGGACAGGGTGACTGAAGCTTTCTTT. This sequence encodes CASSRDRVTEAFF.

The rearrangement uses TRBV5-1 and TRBJ1-2; 8 nucleotides match TRBD1. Germline V gene sequence: CDR1 SGHRS, CDR2 YFSETQ. CDR3 length equals 16 residues. V dropped 3 bases and J dropped 7; count of bases not matched to a gene: 14. CDR3 residues: CASSSDPYNRGTGYTF. The CDR3 coding sequence is TGCGCCAGCAGCTCGGACCCGTACAACAGGGGGACTGGCTACACCTTC. The full variable domain, its missing parts supplied by reference TRBV5-1 and TRBJ1-2, is KAGVTQTPRYLIKTRGQQVTLSCSPISGHRSVSWYQQTPGQGLQFLFEYFSETQRNKGNFPGRFSGRQFSNSRSEMNVSTLELGDSALYLCASSSDPYNRGTGYTFGSGTRLTVV.

The chain carries TRBV10-2 and TRBJ2-3; 8 bases match TRBD2. This CDR3 is built from 15 residues. The V segment lost 8 bases and the J segment 2 bases; nucleotides outside the gene matches: 9. Germline V gene sequence: CDR1 WSHSY, CDR2 SAAADI. CDR3 sequence: CASGLSGSYTDTQYF. The CDR3 DNA reads TGCGCCAGCGGGCTGAGCGGGAGCTACACAGATACGCAGTATTTT.

This clone turned up a few times. The chain joins TRBV18 to TRBJ2-3; 8 nucleotides match TRBD2. The CDR3 runs to 20 residues. V was pared by 1 base and J by 2 bases, with 17 bases of the junction left unmatched. The germline gives CDR1 KGHSH, CDR2 LQKENI. The CDR3 bases are TGTGCCAGCTCACCACAGCTAGCAGACCGGGAGGGTGGAAACACAGATACGCAGTATTTT. It encodes CASSPQLADREGGNTDTQYF.

This chain links TRBV9 with TRBJ2-7; tentatively, D is TRBD2 (5 bases). V shed 5 bases and J shed 3 bases, with 12 bases lying between them. The CDR3 covers 13 residues. Germline values: CDR1 SGDLS, CDR2 YYNGEE. The CDR3 region is CASSVGDIYEQYF. For the CDR3, the DNA is TGTGCCAGCAGTGTCGGGGATATCTACGAGCAGTACTTC.

In this sample, this clone turned up a few times. The J gene is TRBJ1-1, the V gene TRBV10-3; possible D gene TRBD1, 5 bases. Germline V gene lookup returns CDR1 ENHRY and CDR2 SYGVKD. Between the trimmed V and J ends, which lost 4 bases and 11 bases, there was a span of 14 bases. The CDR3 is 12 amino acids. CDR3 residues: CAISGPREGAFF. CDR3 DNA: TGTGCCATCAGTGGTCCCCGGGAGGGGGCTTTCTTT.

This clone appeared a few times. The chain links TRBV25-1 to TRBJ2-7; 8 bases fit TRBD2. This CDR3 has 13 residues. Germline CDR1 reads MGHDK; CDR2 reads SYGVNS. V dropped 7 bases and J dropped 2; count of bases not matched to a gene: 4. The CDR3 sequence is CASISGNPYEQYF. The CDR3 region has the DNA TGTGCCAGCATTAGCGGGAACCCCTACGAGCAGTACTTC.

The chain is built from TRBV7-2 and TRBJ2-1; unclear D gene. The V gene lost 5 bases and the J gene lost 8 bases, with 22 bases spanning the gap. The CDR3 covers 16 residues. Germline V CDR1 and CDR2: SGHTA, FQGNSA. The chain's CDR3 is CASSAETRKPAHEQFF. The CDR3, as DNA: TGTGCCAGCAGCGCGGAGACGAGAAAACCGGCCCATGAGCAGTTCTTC.

This chain connects TRBV6-1 to TRBJ2-3, with 8 bases fitting TRBD1. There are 15 residues in the CDR3. CDR1 and CDR2 from the germline V gene are MNHNS and SASEGT. J was trimmed by 0 bases and V by 6 bases; bases with no gene match: 5. In DNA form, the CDR3 reads TGTGCCAGCAGGCCGAGGACAGGGAGCACAGATACGCAGTATTTT. This translates into CASRPRTGSTDTQYF.

CDR3 in DNA: TGTGCCAGCAGCTTACAGATCGACAATGAGCAGTTCTTC. Residues: CASSLQIDNEQFF. The chain carries TRBV7-3 and TRBJ2-1; no definite D call. Between the trimmed V and J ends, which lost 2 bases and 5 bases, there was a span of 7 bases. The V gene's germline CDR1 is SGHTA and CDR2 FQGTGA. The CDR3 runs 13 residues.

The chain has TRBV11-3 and TRBJ2-7; D perhaps matches TRBD1 (6 bases). V dropped 4 bases and J dropped 6 bases, with 22 bases sitting between them. Germline assignment: CDR1 SGHNT and CDR2 YENEEA. The CDR3 totals 16 residues. The CDR3, as DNA: TGTGCCAGCAGCTCCCTTGGACAGAGCCCCCTAACCGAGCAGTACTTC. It codes for CASSSLGQSPLTEQYF.